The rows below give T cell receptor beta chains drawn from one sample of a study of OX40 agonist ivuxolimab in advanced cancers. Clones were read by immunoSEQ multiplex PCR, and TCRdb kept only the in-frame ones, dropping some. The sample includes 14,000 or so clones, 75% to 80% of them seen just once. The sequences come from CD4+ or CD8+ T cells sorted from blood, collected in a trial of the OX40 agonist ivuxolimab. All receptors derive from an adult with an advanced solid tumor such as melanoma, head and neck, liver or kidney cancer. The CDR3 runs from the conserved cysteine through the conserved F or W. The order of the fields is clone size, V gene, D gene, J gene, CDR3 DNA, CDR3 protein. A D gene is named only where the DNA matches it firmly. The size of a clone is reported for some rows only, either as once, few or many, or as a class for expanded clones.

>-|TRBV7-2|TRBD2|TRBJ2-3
TGTGCCAGCAGCCGTATTAGCGGGTACCTAGGGACAGATACGCAGTATTTT
CASSRISGYLGTDTQYF
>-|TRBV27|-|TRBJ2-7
TGTGCCAGCAGTTCCGCAGGGGCGGGCTACGAGCAGTACTTC
CASSSAGAGYEQYF
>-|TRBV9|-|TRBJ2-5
TGTGCCAGCAGCGTATCCCCGGCGATACAAGAGACCCAGTACTTC
CASSVSPAIQETQYF
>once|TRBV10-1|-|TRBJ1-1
TGCGCCAGCAGTGAGTCGATTGGGGAGAAGACTGAAGCTTTCTTT
CASSESIGEKTEAFF
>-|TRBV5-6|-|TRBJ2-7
TGTGCCAGCAGCCTCCCCGACAGGGAGGCTCTACACGAGCAGTACTTC
CASSLPDREALHEQYF
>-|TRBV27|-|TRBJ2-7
TGTGCCAGCAGTTTGGCAGGGAGCGAGCAGTACTTC
CASSLAGSEQYF
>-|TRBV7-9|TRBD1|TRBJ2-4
TGTGCCAGCAGCCCAGGACAGGGCAGAGCCAAAAACATTCAGTACTTC
CASSPGQGRAKNIQYF
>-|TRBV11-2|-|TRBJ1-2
TGTGCCAGCAGCTTAACGGAAGTCCTCGGCTACACCTTC
CASSLTEVLGYTF
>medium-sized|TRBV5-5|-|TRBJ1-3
TGTGCCAGCAGCCCATCCCTGGCCTCTGGAAACACCATATATTTT
CASSPSLASGNTIYF
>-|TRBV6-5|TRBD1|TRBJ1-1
TGTGCCAGCAGTTACGAACAGGGGAGCACTGAAGCTTTCTTT
CASSYEQGSTEAFF
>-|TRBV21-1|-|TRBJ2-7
TGTGCCAGCAGCAAACCAGACAGGTTGATCTGCTACGAGCAGTACTTC
CASSKPDRLICYEQYF
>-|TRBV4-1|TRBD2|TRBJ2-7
TGCGCCAGCAGCCAAGCGACTAGCGGGGCTCTCTACGAGCAGTACTTC
CASSQATSGALYEQYF
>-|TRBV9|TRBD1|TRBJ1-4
TGTGCCAGCAGCGCGAGACAGGGGGCCTCAGAAAAACTGTTTTTT
CASSARQGASEKLFF
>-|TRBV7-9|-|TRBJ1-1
TGTGCCAGCAGTTCCGGAGCAGGAGCTTTCTTT
CASSSGAGAFF
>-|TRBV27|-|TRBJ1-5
TGTGCCAGCAGTTTACGTGGTTCTCAGCCCCAGCATTTT
CASSLRGSQPQHF
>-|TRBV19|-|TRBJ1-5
TGTGCCACTGGGGTGGGCCAGAGCAATCAGCCCCAGCATTTT
CATGVGQSNQPQHF
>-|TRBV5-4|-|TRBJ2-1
TGTGCCAGCAGCTTGCCAGGGAACAATGAGCAGTTCTTC
CASSLPGNNEQFF
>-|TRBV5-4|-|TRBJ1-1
TGTGCCAGCAGCTTGTGGGAGTCCACTGAAGCTTTCTTT
CASSLWESTEAFF
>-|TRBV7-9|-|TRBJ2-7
TGTGCCAGCAGCTTAGAGGGGCGGGCGGTCTACGAGCAGTACTTC
CASSLEGRAVYEQYF
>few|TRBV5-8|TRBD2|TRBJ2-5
TGTGCCAGCAGCCTAACCGGGACTAGCGGGGGGGCTGTAGTGGAGACCCAGTACTTC
CASSLTGTSGGAVVETQYF
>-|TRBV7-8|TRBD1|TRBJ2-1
TGTGCCAGCAGCGGTCGGGACAGGGGATTCTTCTTC
CASSGRDRGFFF
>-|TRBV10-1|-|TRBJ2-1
TGCGCCAGCAGTTCCAGGGGGGCTTACAATGAGCAGTTCTTC
CASSSRGAYNEQFF
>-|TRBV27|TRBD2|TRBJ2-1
TGTGCCAGCAGGGACGGGGGGGGCTACAATGAGCAGTTCTTC
CASRDGGGYNEQFF
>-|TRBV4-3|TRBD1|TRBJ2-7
TGCGCCAGCAGCCAACCCACCGGGACAGGGAAACACGAGCAGTACTTC
CASSQPTGTGKHEQYF
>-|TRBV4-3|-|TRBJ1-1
TGCGCCAGCAGCTCTCGGACGGGAATGAACACTGAAGCTTTCTTT
CASSSRTGMNTEAFF
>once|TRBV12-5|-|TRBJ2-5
TGTGCTAGTGGACGTACAGGGGGAGGGCTGGAGACCCAGTACTTC
CASGRTGGGLETQYF
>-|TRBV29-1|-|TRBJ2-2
TGCAGCGTGGGCGTCGGGCGGCTCCGGGAGCTGTTTTTT
CSVGVGRLRELFF
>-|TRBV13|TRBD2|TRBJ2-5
TGTGCCAGCAGCGCTGGCTTAGCGGGGGTGGAGACCCAGTACTTC
CASSAGLAGVETQYF
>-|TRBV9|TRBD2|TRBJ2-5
TGTGCCAGCAGCTGGACTAGCGGGGGGATACAGTACTTC
CASSWTSGGIQYF
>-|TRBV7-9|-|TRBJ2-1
TGTGCCAGCAGGCAAGGGCTCTGGACTAATCCTTCCTACAATGAGCAGTTCTTC
CASRQGLWTNPSYNEQFF
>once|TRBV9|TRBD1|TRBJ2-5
TGTGCCAGCAGTGGTCAGGGGGCTTTAGAGACCCAGTACTTC
CASSGQGALETQYF
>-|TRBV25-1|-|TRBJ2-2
TGTGCCAGCAAAGGGGGACCCGGGGAGCTGTTTTTT
CASKGGPGELFF
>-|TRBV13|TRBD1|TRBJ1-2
TGTGCCAGCAGCCTCGGACAGGGGGCAGACTATGGCTACACCTTC
CASSLGQGADYGYTF
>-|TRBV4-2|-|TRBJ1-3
TGTGCCAGCAGCCAGCTGGATGCCGGAAACACCATATATTTT
CASSQLDAGNTIYF
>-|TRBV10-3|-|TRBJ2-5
TGTGCCACCGGGAGAGGGGAGACCCAGTACTTC
CATGRGETQYF
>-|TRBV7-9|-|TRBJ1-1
TGTGCCAGCAGCTTACAACAGGGCAACACTGAAGCTTTCTTT
CASSLQQGNTEAFF
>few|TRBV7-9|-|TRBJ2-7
TGTGCCAGCAGCTTACCTGGGGTAGGGTCCTACGAGCAGTACTTC
CASSLPGVGSYEQYF
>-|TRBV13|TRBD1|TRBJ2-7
TGTGCCAGCAGCTTAGGACAGGGGTTCGAGCAGTACTTC
CASSLGQGFEQYF
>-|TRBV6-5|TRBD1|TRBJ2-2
TGTGCCAGCAGTTACCCCGGACAGGGAGCCGGGGAGCTGTTTTTT
CASSYPGQGAGELFF
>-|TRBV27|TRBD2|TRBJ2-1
TGTGCCAGCAGTCCAGGGACTAGCTACAATGAGCAGTTCTTC
CASSPGTSYNEQFF
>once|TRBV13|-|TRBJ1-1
TGTGCCAGCAGCGTCAAGGGTGAGCTCGCTGAAGCTTTCTTT
CASSVKGELAEAFF
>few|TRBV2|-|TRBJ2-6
TGTGCCAGCAGTGGTGGCGGCGCTAGGGCCAACGTCCTGACTTTC
CASSGGGARANVLTF
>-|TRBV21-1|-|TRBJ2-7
TGTGCCAGCAGCAACCAAAGGACTAGCGGGGGGGCCTGGGACGAGCAGTACTTC
CASSNQRTSGGAWDEQYF
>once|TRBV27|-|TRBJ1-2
TGTGCCAGCAGTTTAGGAGGGGTTGATGGCTACACCTTC
CASSLGGVDGYTF
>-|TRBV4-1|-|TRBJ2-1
TGCGCCAGCAGCCCCCGGAGTAATGAGCAGTTCTTC
CASSPRSNEQFF